The 3 T cell receptor beta chains below were found in one sample sequenced in a study of shared clonotypes between healthy human individuals. The protocol was immunoSEQ multiplex PCR, while the TCRdb copy is restricted to in-frame clones and leaves out a portion. The sample lists approximately 2.1 million clones, over 85% occurring once. Material for sequencing was naive CD4+ T cells from PBMCs. Subset denoted: CD45RA+ positively selected. The receptors come from a man younger than 35 in good health. Some clones in this sample may be carry-over from other donors' samples.

The V call is TRBV5-4, the J call TRBJ2-1, with 7 bases that match TRBD2. Germline CDR1 and CDR2: SGHNT and YYREEE (reference sequence). The J segment lost 3 bases and the V segment lost 2 bases, leaving 2 bases of the junction unmatched. The CDR3 runs to 14 residues. The CDR3 loop reads CASSLAGLYNEQFF. The CDR3 DNA sequence: TGTGCCAGCAGCTTAGCGGGACTCTACAATGAGCAGTTCTTC. The entire variable domain, with the rest obtained from reference TRBV5-4 and TRBJ2-1, is as follows: ETGVTQSPTHLIKTRGQQVTLRCSSQSGHNTVSWYQQALGQGPQFIFQYYREEENGRGNFPPRFSGLQFPNYSSELNVNALELDDSALYLCASSLAGLYNEQFFGPGTRLTVL.

The chain carries TRBV15 and TRBJ1-2, with a possible D match to TRBD1 (6 bases). V lost 6 bases and J lost 0, with 11 bases in between. Germline V gene data show CDR1 as LNHNV and CDR2 as YYDKDF (reference sequence). The CDR3 runs to 14 residues. CDR3 loop: CATRKTGSNYGYTF. The CDR3 nucleotides read TGTGCCACCAGGAAAACAGGGTCTAACTATGGCTACACCTTC.

This clone was seen a single time. The J gene is TRBJ1-4, the V gene TRBV2; D not resolved. The germline V and J ends were trimmed by 8 bases and 8 bases, with 18 bases remaining between them. The CDR3 totals 14 residues. Germline V gene sequence: CDR1 SNHLY, CDR2 FYNNEI. CDR3 sequence reads: CASGPGRGAEKLFF. The CDR3 coding sequence is TGTGCCAGCGGCCCCGGACGTGGAGCGGAAAAACTGTTTTTT.